The next 4 T cell receptor beta chains were all read from a single sample in a study of regulatory T cells. The PCR used 52 TRBV and 13 TRBJ primers. TCRdb keeps only in-frame clones here, not all; method: immunoSEQ multiplex PCR. Of approximately 10,000 clones listed, 84% were seen once; the top ten hold roughly a tenth. Sequencing used CD8+ T cells sorted from blood. Receptor source: a person between 18 and 30 years old with CD3G deficiency.

The chain couples TRBV11-2 to TRBJ1-1, with 8 bases matching TRBD1. Germline V gene sequence: CDR1 SGHAT, CDR2 FQNNGV. The CDR3 has 15 amino acids. The junction had 11 bases not matched to a gene; V was cut back by 5 bases and J by 6 bases. The CDR3 is CASSPWEGDRPEAFF. DNA for the CDR3: TGTGCCAGCAGCCCCTGGGAGGGGGACAGGCCTGAAGCTTTCTTT.

V usage is TRBV7-6 and J usage is TRBJ1-1, with unresolved D. The germline gives CDR1 SGHVS, CDR2 FNYEAQ. V gave up 1 base and J gave up 3 bases, with 6 bases separating them. This CDR3 has 13 amino acids. CDR3 in amino acids: CASSLGTDTEAFF. The CDR3 coding sequence is TGTGCCAGCAGCTTAGGGACGGACACTGAAGCTTTCTTT.

The J gene is TRBJ2-7, the V gene TRBV6-1; D may be TRBD2 (6 bases). V lost 5 bases and J lost 2, with 13 bases in between. The CDR3 spans 14 residues. CDR1 and CDR2 (germline): MNHNS, SASEGT. The CDR3: CASSYSGDPYEQYF. The CDR3 bases are TGTGCCAGCAGTTATAGCGGAGATCCCTACGAGCAGTACTTC.

This chain connects TRBV6-1 to TRBJ1-1; 9 bases fit TRBD1. Trimming at V came to 8 bases and at J to 7 bases, leaving 5 bases not matched to a gene. Looked up from germline, CDR1 is MNHNS and CDR2 is SASEGT. The CDR3 length is 12 residues. In DNA, the CDR3 is TGTGCCAGCCGGACAGGGGCTAATGAAGCTTTCTTT. It specifies CASRTGANEAFF.